This is a list of T cell receptor beta chains from one sample in a study of T cells in Graves' hyperthyroidism and ophthalmopathy. One entry per CDR3 protein results from TCRdb running MiXCR on the multiplex PCR reads. The table has about 640,000 distinct CDR3 sequences, roughly 20% seen once. The material sequenced was blood. All receptors come from a man aged 25-45 years with Graves' ophthalmopathy. Each CDR3 is given with its conserved first and last residue. Each record gives: D gene, J gene, V gene, clone size, CDR3 protein, CDR3 DNA. The D gene is left open where the match is weak. The size entry is marked missing in some rows and otherwise reads once, few, many or a size class.

TRBD1 TRBJ1-1 TRBV6-1 many CASTLTGPNTEAFF TGTGCCAGCACCTTGACAGGGCCGAACACTGAAGCTTTCTTT
NA TRBJ2-5 TRBV9 NA CASSVTKLGHPQETQYF TGTGCCAGCAGCGTAACTAAACTTGGACACCCACAAGAGACCCAGTACTTC
NA TRBJ2-2 TRBV5-1 few CASSLANRGILTGELFF TGCGCCAGCAGCTTGGCGAATAGGGGGATCTTGACCGGGGAGCTGTTTTTT
TRBD2 TRBJ2-6 TRBV28 NA CASRSTSGRAGANVLTF TGTGCCAGCAGATCGACTAGCGGGAGAGCTGGGGCCAACGTCCTGACTTTC
NA TRBJ2-3 TRBV5-1 NA CASSLEGPGTQYF TGCGCCAGCAGCTTGGAGGGTCCTGGAACGCAGTATTTT
NA TRBJ2-6 TRBV24-1 NA CATSDGNSAGANVLTF TGTGCCACCAGTGATGGCAACTCGGCCGGGGCCAACGTCCTGACTTTC
NA TRBJ2-1 TRBV28 NA CASSSGPTNEQFF TGTGCCAGCAGTTCAGGGCCTACCAATGAGCAGTTCTTC
NA TRBJ2-1 TRBV11-1 few CASSLTDRTYNEQFF TGTGCCAGCAGCCTAACAGACAGGACCTACAATGAGCAGTTCTTC
TRBD2 TRBJ2-1 TRBV7-9 NA CASSPRLAGFYNEQFF TGTGCCAGCAGCCCCCGTCTAGCGGGATTCTACAATGAGCAGTTCTTC
TRBD1 TRBJ2-7 TRBV5-1 NA CASSAGQGVEQYF TGCGCCAGCAGCGCCGGACAGGGGGTCGAGCAGTACTTC
NA TRBJ1-1 TRBV4-3 NA CASSQEHQNTEAFF TGCGCCAGCAGCCAAGAACACCAGAACACTGAAGCTTTCTTT
NA TRBJ1-5 TRBV30 many CAWSGEFGNQPQHF TGTGCCTGGAGTGGGGAGTTCGGCAATCAGCCCCAGCATTTT